The clone carrying this T cell receptor beta chain was recorded a few times. This sample stems from a study of T cell responses to AZD1222 COVID-19 vaccine. On the study more broadly: Second-dose intervals near 4 or 12 weeks were combined.

TCRdb keeps only in-frame clones here, not all; method: immunoSEQ multiplex PCR. The table shows some 200,000 clones, with about nine tenths occurring only once. The sequenced sample was peripheral blood, obtained on day 0 of AZD1222 vaccination. This sequence was found in an adult in good health.

The DNA for the CDR3 is TGTGCCAGCAGACTCCAATCCGGAGGGCAGAACTATGGCTACACCTTC. This encodes CASRLQSGGQNYGYTF. This chain links TRBV28 with TRBJ1-2; unclear D gene. Germline V gene lookup returns CDR1 MDHEN and CDR2 SYDVKM. Trimming removed 6 bases at V and 2 bases at J, with 19 bases between. The CDR3 is 16 residues long.